This T cell receptor (beta chain) was observed in a study of T cells in localized non-small cell lung cancer. Using immunoSEQ multiplex PCR, the repertoire was profiled, and TCRdb retains in-frame clones only, with some absent. The table shows about 83,000 clones, with approximately 80% occurring only once. Study conclusions and caveats: Exceeding tumor, uninvolved adjacent lung had the highest T cell clonality. Paired adjacent lung recovered a median roughly 56 of the top 100 tumor clones. Sequencing, confined to only one tumor region, leaves heterogeneity possible. Higher blood T cell density went with longer overall survival.

Points on this clone: Its specificity is not known.

This specimen was peripheral blood, taken before any cancer treatment. The origin of this receptor is a female donor over 55 with stage I lung adenocarcinoma.

CDR3 in DNA: TGTGCCAGCACCTTACAGGGGCATTCACCCCTCCACTTT. It codes for CASTLQGHSPLHF. V usage is TRBV18 and J usage is TRBJ1-6; TRBD1 matches 7 bases. CDR3 length equals 13 residues. CDR1 is KGHSH and CDR2 is LQKENI in the germline V gene. The trim removed 8 bases at V and 8 bases at J, leaving 6 bases unmatched.